The sequence of this TCR beta chain was determined in a study of blood T cells in healthy people across ages (dated by TCRdb to the mid-2010s). Background on the whole study: Template switching captured roughly one uniquely barcoded TCR beta cDNA molecule per two T cells in model experiments. The study measured age-related changes in TCR beta repertoire diversity using deep sequencing normalized with unique cDNA molecular identifiers. To avoid experimental bias, donors of different ages were distributed randomly across sequencing lanes. Two additional independent replicas of 1 million unique cDNA reads from the same blood draw were analyzed for two donors (one aged 18 to 30 and one aged 80 or older). Donors were grouped into four age groups: young (average about 15 years), middle-aged (about 40), aged (about 59) and long-lived (around 80).

From cysteine to phenylalanine, the CDR3 is 16 amino acids long. Solely the CDR3 DNA is kept, with 48 bases framed from the first base. The germline V gene (reference sequence) sets CDR1 to DFQATT and CDR2 to SNEGSKA. The V and J ends are trimmed by 1 base and 1 base, leaving 16 bases between them. General study outcomes and caveats: Compared with the aged group, the long-lived group had more naive CD4+ T cells, fewer expanded clones and increased TCR diversity, suggesting age selection. Because profiling used bulk unsorted PBMCs, naive and antigen-experienced compartments could not be compared conclusively. Because the CMV infection status of the donors was unknown, age-related changes in expanded clonotypes may potentially have been confounded. There was a strong correlation between observed TCR beta diversity and the percentage of naive T cells measured by flow cytometry. Estimates of total diversity from one million sequenced T cells were regarded as lower bounds and underestimates. As age increased, observed TCR beta diversity per million T cells dropped in a roughly linear way, and a significant reduction was already evident by age about 36.

This clonotype was observed a few times. Its binding antigen is unknown. Nothing much larger sits one base from this clone, and base qualities are not available. Receptor libraries were prepared by 5' RACE. A second PCR of about 6 to 11 cycles was performed with a sample-barcoded 5' primer and a J-beta primer mix. A template-switch 5' adaptor carrying 12 random nucleotides introduced a unique molecular identifier onto each TCR beta cDNA molecule. Each sample yielded at least 2.5 million CDR3-containing paired-end reads. First-strand cDNA was synthesized from all RNA with the Mint cDNA synthesis kit, primed by a TRBC-specific oligonucleotide. After uracil-DNA glycosylase treatment, a first 18-cycle PCR used universal primers M1SS and BC2_uni_R on all cDNA. The study's processing was this. Normalization of each sample was performed by random selection of 1 million high-quality reads, each carrying a distinct molecular identifier. Instead of being binned into consensus sequences, reads with shared molecular identifiers were discarded. MiTCR, with a Q25 quality threshold and the strictest error-elimination algorithm, was used for CDR3 identification, clonotype clustering and error correction. A nonparametric unseen species model with Euler transformation was used to estimate a lower bound on total TCR beta diversity. TCRdb's own reprocessing of the public reads used fastp at Q25 and MiXCR and kept productive beta chains. Each entry merges the rows of one CDR3 protein and shows their most common DNA and genes. These V and J calls rely on TCRdb rather than the paper's analysis. Here the sample has approximately 1,700,000 distinct CDR3 sequences; roughly two fifths occur a single time. The ten largest make up about 23% of the sample.

The roughly 37 donors, aged roughly 6 to 95 years, were systemically healthy Caucasian individuals from Russia. Each donor gave 8 to 10 milliliters of peripheral blood, collected into EDTA-treated Vacutainer tubes. Ficoll-Paque density-gradient centrifugation was used to isolate PBMCs, with at least 6 million per sample. Trizol reagent was used to extract total RNA from PBMCs, with at least 6 micrograms per sample. Naive CD45RAhigh/CD27high T cell percentages were measured by flow cytometry on a PBMC aliquot from every donor. Sequencing used blood. The sequence joins TRBV20-1 to TRBJ2-5, with the D gene not confidently named. This TCR came from a human donor in good health. The sequenced DNA: TGCAGTGCTAGAGCGTTCTTAGGCAGTGCCCAAGAGACCCAGTACTTC. This is translated as CSARAFLGSAQETQYF.